A single T cell receptor (beta chain) is shown here with its context. Its antigen is still unknown. Including cysteine and phenylalanine, the CDR3 has 14 amino acids. No coding sequence is recorded. From the germline V gene, CDR1 is SGDLS and CDR2 is YYNGEE. Sequencing used a NextSeq 550. The Human TCR Profiling Kit (MiLaboratory) was used to make UMI-labeled 5' RACE TRB cDNA libraries. The full amount of extracted RNA was used for cDNA synthesis, and the full amount of resulting cDNA was used for PCR amplification. Libraries were prepared in parallel using an identical number of PCR cycles. The source study handled its data this way. MIGEC and MiXCR extracted about 48,000 +/- 9,800 unique UMI-labeled TRB cDNA molecules per library, requiring at least two reads per UMI. An average of about 40,000 +/- 10,000 functional in-frame TRB CDR3 nucleotide clonotypes without stop codons was found per library. Diversity metrics, including normalized Shannon-Wiener and Chao1, were computed in VDJtools after downsampling to 5000 UMI-labeled TRB molecules per sample. For the central five CDR3 residues, VDJtools calculated physicochemical properties weighted by clonotype size, namely interaction energy, strength, volume and Kidera factor 4. TCRdb reprocessed the reads and lists each CDR3 protein sequence as a single entry, with no DNA. In this record, the V and J calls reflect TCRdb's handling and not the investigators' own analysis. The table kept for this sample lists about 58,000 distinct CDR3 sequences. Approximately 0.45% of the sample comes from the top ten.

Each CD8+ T cell subset was flow-sorted in triplicate, with over 250,000 cells per subset placed directly into RLT lysis buffer. Naive CD8+ T cells were defined stringently as CD45RO-CCR7+CD27+CD95- to exclude memory contaminants. Standard density gradient centrifugation was used to isolate peripheral blood mononuclear cells from buffy coats. Naive CXCR3-negative and CXCR3-positive CD8+ T cells were flow-sorted on a FACSAria III. Total RNA was extracted from sorted cells with an RNeasy Mini Kit. The record originates from a study of CXCR3-negative and CXCR3-positive naive CD8 T cells (dated by TCRdb to between 2018 and 2021). For the study in its entirety: In total, roughly 130 million TRB reads were obtained, corresponding to roughly 1.5 +/- 0.3 million reads per library. The TRBV-TRBJ cluster analysis covered naive subsets from a handful of donors and memory cells from 3 donors. The diversity and physicochemical repertoire analyses included 11 donors pooled from two independent experiments.

General study outcomes and caveats: Because surface CD5, which has been linked to self-reactivity in mice, was comparable between naive subsets, TCR interaction strength was also inferred from TRB CDR3 physicochemical properties. Similar TRBV-TRBJ usage was shown by naive CXCR3-negative and CXCR3-positive cells from the same donor, whereas distinct patterns were shown by memory cells. TRB CDR3s from CXCR3-positive naive cells showed higher hydrophobicity (lower Kidera factor 4), lower energy, and higher strength and volume indices than CXCR3-negative naive cells. Freshly isolated PBMCs were used for most assays because CXCR3 expression partially decreased after cryopreservation. Comparably high repertoire diversity was found in both naive subsets, whereas much lower repertoire diversity was found in memory CD8+ T cells.

Sequenced material: naive CXCR3- CD8+ T cells from blood. This sample's cell subset or site label indicates: CD45RO-CCR7+CD27+CD95- naive CD8+ T cells lacking CXCR3 (TNR3-). The sequence was collected from a human donor in good health. Some clones in this sample may be carry-over from other donors' samples. The chain uses TRBV9 and TRBJ2-3; TCRdb indicates TRBD1, and absent DNA this call remains unverified. Here the CDR3 is given as CASSVWGLTDTQYF.